These T cell receptor beta chains were read from a single sample in a study of glioma-infiltrating T cells. TCRdb itself ran the multiplex PCR reads through MiXCR, one entry per CDR3 protein. The sample lists about 6,000 distinct CDR3 sequences, nearly 45% occurring once. Sequencing was carried out using glioma tissue, nonneoplastic brain tissue, or PBMCs (not recorded which). All receptors come from a human donor with low-grade glioma or glioblastoma, undergoing nonglioma brain surgery, or in good health (not recorded which). CDR3s leave out the opening cysteine and the closing phenylalanine or tryptophan. Rows give clone size only sometimes, using once, few, many, or a class for an expanded clone.

J: TRBJ1-2; size: medium-sized; V: TRBV18; CDR3: ASSRPQGYYT
J: TRBJ2-1; size: many; V: TRBV12-3/TRBV12-4; CDR3: ASSLEPQGASEQF
J: TRBJ2-3; size: few; V: TRBV6-1; CDR3: ASSSIQGADTQY
J: TRBJ2-3; size: medium-sized; V: TRBV27; CDR3: ASSLAPFDTQY
J: TRBJ1-2; size: .; V: TRBV29-1; CDR3: SVGVPGLGSDGYT
J: TRBJ2-7; size: medium-sized; V: TRBV6-1; CDR3: ASRSGPHIEQY
J: TRBJ2-7; size: medium-sized; V: TRBV6-1; CDR3: ASSHRTSGRSSYEQY
J: TRBJ2-4; size: medium-sized; V: TRBV27; CDR3: ASSLTGAKNIQY
J: TRBJ1-6; size: many; V: TRBV4-1; CDR3: ASSQVDRKNSPLH
J: TRBJ2-1; size: .; V: TRBV6-6; CDR3: ASSYSDSGYNEQF
J: TRBJ2-5; size: many; V: TRBV7-3; CDR3: ASSFGTGVAETQY
J: TRBJ1-3; size: many; V: TRBV7-8; CDR3: ASSLMNSGNTIY
J: TRBJ2-5; size: many; V: TRBV5-1; CDR3: ASSTTGTGVLETQY
J: TRBJ2-2; size: many; V: TRBV7-2; CDR3: ASSFRGPNVLNTGELF
J: TRBJ2-7; size: many; V: TRBV2; CDR3: ASQPPGQGVNEQY
J: TRBJ1-4; size: .; V: TRBV20-1; CDR3: SALRGERLS
J: TRBJ1-3; size: many; V: TRBV2; CDR3: ASSERTGSSGNTIY
J: TRBJ1-1; size: .; V: TRBV18; CDR3: ASSPQTVAPGPEAF
J: TRBJ2-1; size: medium-sized; V: TRBV3-1; CDR3: ASSQEEVSRPYNEQF
J: TRBJ2-1; size: medium-sized; V: TRBV20-1; CDR3: SARTETSPRTWNEQF
J: TRBJ2-1; size: many; V: TRBV12-3/TRBV12-4; CDR3: ASSLRREQF
J: TRBJ1-5; size: .; V: TRBV12-3/TRBV12-4; CDR3: ASSLGALGQPQH
J: TRBJ2-7; size: .; V: TRBV4-2; CDR3: ASSQDPGGFYEQY
J: TRBJ2-1; size: many; V: TRBV2; CDR3: ASSTGVGGNEQF
J: TRBJ1-1; size: .; V: TRBV6-1; CDR3: ASRRQDNTEAF